The 32 T cell receptor beta chains presented below share a single source sample, sequenced in a study of shared clonotypes between healthy human individuals. Libraries were prepared by immunoSEQ multiplex PCR; TCRdb keeps only in-frame clonotypes and omits some of them. In the table there are 2 million to 2.5 million clones, almost 96% of which are singletons. The sequencing sample was made of naive CD4+ T cells sorted from blood. Subset indicated: CD45RA+ positively selected. These receptors were collected from a young man in good health.

The chain joins TRBV7-2 to TRBJ1-6; D might be TRBD1 (6 bases). Germline V lookup: CDR1 SGHTA, CDR2 FQGNSA. CDR3 length: 15 amino acids. V was pared by 0 bases and J by 7 bases, with 10 bases between. CDR3 residues: CASSLAAGANSPLHF. The CDR3 bases are TGTGCCAGCAGCTTAGCGGCGGGGGCAAATTCACCCCTCCACTTT.

A remark on this clone: The same CDR3 also results from other DNA sequences found in this sample. The chain couples TRBV5-4 to TRBJ1-1, with 10 nucleotides matching TRBD1. CDR1 and CDR2 from the germline V gene are SGHNT and YYREEE (reference sequence). The CDR3 consists of 14 residues. Trimming cost V 4 bases and J 2 bases; bases outside gene matches: 2. The CDR3, as DNA: TGTGCCAGCAGCCCGACAGGGGGCAACACTGAAGCTTTCTTT. Translating it yields CASSPTGGNTEAFF.

A word on this clone: The same CDR3 also results from other DNA sequences found in this sample. The rearrangement links TRBV28 to TRBJ1-4; TRBD1 matches at 7 bases. V lost 4 bases and J lost 5; bases outside the gene matches: 7. CDR3 length: 15 amino acids. The germline V gene has CDR1 MDHEN and CDR2 SYDVKM. This CDR3 is CASSSPGTANEKLFF. The CDR3 nucleotides read TGTGCCAGCAGTTCCCCCGGGACAGCGAATGAAAAACTGTTTTTT.

This chain links TRBV13 with TRBJ1-1; TRBD1 is a possible D gene (6 bases). The V gene lost 5 bases and the J gene lost 2 bases, with 18 bases spanning the gap. CDR1 is PRHDT, CDR2 FYEKMQ, per germline (reference sequence). This CDR3 has 16 residues. Here the CDR3 DNA reads TGTGCCAGCAGCCGAAAGCAGGGGATCTTAAACACTGAAGCTTTCTTT. It is translated as CASSRKQGILNTEAFF.

This chain links TRBV6-5 with TRBJ1-1; D is ambiguous. This CDR3 contains 10 residues. V lost 2 bases, J lost 5 bases, and 0 bases lay in between. The V gene's germline CDR1 is MNHEY and CDR2 SVGAGI. CDR3 sequence: CASSYTEAFF. DNA for the CDR3: TGTGCCAGCAGTTACACTGAAGCTTTCTTT.

This clone was counted once. The rearrangement joins TRBV7-6 to TRBJ2-1; D unclear. The germline gives CDR1 SGHVS, CDR2 FNYEAQ. CDR3 length equals 12 residues. Trimming took off 2 bases at V and 7 bases at J, with 6 bases between the two ends. CDR3: CASSLMRNEQFF. The CDR3 bases are TGTGCCAGCAGCTTAATGCGGAATGAGCAGTTCTTC.

The chain uses TRBV7-2 and TRBJ2-7; 10 bases match TRBD2. The CDR3 is made up of 14 amino acids. The V and J ends lost 1 base and 6 bases, in that order; junction bases with no gene match: 3. Germline lookup yields CDR1 SGHTA and CDR2 FQGNSA. The DNA of the CDR3 is TGTGCCAGCAGCTTAGGTAGCGGGAGGACCGAGCAGTACTTC. Protein: CASSLGSGRTEQYF.

The chain combines TRBV19 with TRBJ1-5; 7 bases map to TRBD1. The CDR3 is made up of 15 amino acids. Unmatched junction bases numbered 5, after V lost 6 bases and J lost 0 bases. Germline CDR1 reads LNHDA; CDR2 reads SQIVND (reference sequence). CDR3 bases: TGTGCCAGTAGATTGGGGACAGATAGCAATCAGCCCCAGCATTTT. Its translation: CASRLGTDSNQPQHF.

The chain carries TRBV28 and TRBJ1-6; D not certain. This CDR3 region has 15 residues. Germline-derived CDR1 and CDR2 are MDHEN and SYDVKM. Between the trimmed V and J ends, which lost 3 bases and 0 bases, there was a span of 6 bases. The CDR3 reads CASSFGDSYNSPLHF. CDR3 nucleotide sequence: TGTGCCAGCAGTTTTGGGGACTCCTATAATTCACCCCTCCACTTT.

The chain recombines TRBV27 with TRBJ1-4; no definite D call. From germline, CDR1 is MNHEY and CDR2 SMNVEV (reference sequence). This CDR3 has 14 residues. The V gene lost 0 bases and the J gene lost 4 bases, with 6 bases spanning the gap. The DNA of the CDR3 is TGTGCCAGCAGTTTATCGTTTCTTAATGAAAAACTGTTTTTT. Translated, it gives CASSLSFLNEKLFF.

Turning to this clone: The sample holds other DNA sequences that translate to the same CDR3. V and J are TRBV4-1 and TRBJ2-2, with D unclear. Trimming took off 4 bases at V and 5 bases at J, with 5 bases between the two ends. CDR1 is MGHRA and CDR2 is YSYEKL in the germline V gene. The CDR3 spans 12 residues. CDR3 protein: CASSLSTGELFF. In nucleotides, the CDR3 is TGCGCCAGCAGCCTTAGTACCGGGGAGCTGTTTTTT.

The chain couples TRBV28 to TRBJ1-6; TRBD1 agrees at 12 bases. Germline CDR1 reads MDHEN; CDR2 reads SYDVKM. The CDR3 runs 15 residues. The J segment lost 6 bases and the V segment lost 6 bases, leaving 3 bases of the junction unmatched. Here the CDR3 DNA reads TGTGCCAGCAGGGGACAGGGGGCGTTTAATTCACCCCTCCACTTT. Protein sequence: CASRGQGAFNSPLHF.

V gene TRBV19 combines with J gene TRBJ1-6, with TRBD1 identical over 7 bases. The V gene's germline CDR1 is LNHDA and CDR2 SQIVND (reference sequence). V shed 6 bases, J shed 0 bases, and the junction held 11 bases outside the gene matches. This CDR3 region has 18 residues. The chain's CDR3 is CASSQRQGKISYNSPLHF. The DNA of the CDR3 is TGTGCCAGTAGCCAGAGACAGGGTAAAATCTCCTATAATTCACCCCTCCACTTT.

The chain uses TRBV5-6 and TRBJ2-7; D ambiguous. Per the germline V gene, CDR1 is SGHDT and CDR2 is YYEEEE. V was cut by 2 bases and J by 0 bases, with 9 bases left in between. This CDR3 has 14 amino acids. The CDR3 loop is CASSFRPSSYEQYF. DNA of the CDR3: TGTGCCAGCAGCTTCCGACCCAGCTCCTACGAGCAGTACTTC.

CDR3 region: CASRGQGYTGELFF. In nucleotides, the CDR3 is TGTGCCAGCAGGGGGCAGGGGTACACCGGGGAGCTGTTTTTT. The chain links TRBV5-4 to TRBJ2-2; weak D call: TRBD1 (6 bases). This CDR3 contains 14 residues. Germline V CDR1 and CDR2: SGHNT, YYREEE (reference sequence). Trimming pared 5 bases from V and 3 bases from J, leaving 11 bases between.

V gene TRBV5-1 combines with J gene TRBJ2-5; TRBD1 aligns across 9 bases. CDR1 is SGHRS and CDR2 is YFSETQ in the germline V gene. The trim removed 0 bases at V and 1 base at J, leaving 16 bases unmatched. The CDR3 has 20 amino acids. CDR3 nucleotide sequence: TGCGCCAGCAGCTTGGGAGGACAGGGGAGAGGAAGCGGGTCCCAAGAGACCCAGTACTTC. It yields the protein CASSLGGQGRGSGSQETQYF.

In this sample, this clone turned up a few times. This sequence joins TRBV29-1 and TRBJ2-5; unclear D gene. The germline gives CDR1 SQVTM, CDR2 ANQGSEA. The CDR3 sequence is 11 residues long. V was pared by 8 bases and J by 4 bases, with 11 bases between. CDR3 in amino acids: CSSRHGETQYF. CDR3 nucleotide sequence: TGCAGCTCTCGACATGGAGAGACCCAGTACTTC.

This clone was detected a few times. Other DNA sequences in this specimen translate into the identical CDR3. The V call is TRBV28, the J call TRBJ1-5; 10 bases align to TRBD1. CDR1 is MDHEN, CDR2 SYDVKM, per germline. CDR3 length equals 15 residues. Trimming took 4 bases from V and 5 from J; bases not matched to a gene: 5. CDR3 amino acids: CASSSAGTGDQPQHF. The CDR3 DNA reads as TGTGCCAGCAGTTCCGCAGGGACAGGGGATCAGCCCCAGCATTTT.

The chain recombines TRBV5-1 with TRBJ2-2; D gene unclear. CDR3 length: 16 amino acids. Germline loops: CDR1 SGHRS, CDR2 YFSETQ. With 0 bases removed from V and 5 bases from J, the gap between germline ends came to 14 bases. The DNA for the CDR3 is TGCGCCAGCAGCTTGGGGGTGTTCAGCCAAACCGGGGAGCTGTTTTTT. Translated, it gives CASSLGVFSQTGELFF. Full variable domain (remainder filled in from reference TRBV5-1 and TRBJ2-2): KAGVTQTPRYLIKTRGQQVTLSCSPISGHRSVSWYQQTPGQGLQFLFEYFSETQRNKGNFPGRFSGRQFSNSRSEMNVSTLELGDSALYLCASSLGVFSQTGELFFGEGSRLTVL.

The V and J genes are TRBV23-1 and TRBJ1-5; no reliable D call. TRBV23-1 is filed as an ORF, its function uncertain. The V gene lost 6 bases and the J gene lost 5 bases, with 8 bases spanning the gap. This CDR3 has 12 amino acids. Here the CDR3 DNA reads TGCGCCAGCAGACCCCCCGATCAGCCCCAGCATTTT. Amino acid sequence: CASRPPDQPQHF.

This chain uses TRBV30 with TRBJ2-3, with D perhaps matching TRBD2 (5 bases). V lost 1 base and J lost 0, with 8 bases in between. CDR1 and CDR2 from the germline V gene are GTSNPN and SVGIG (reference sequence). The CDR3 loop spans 14 amino acids. The CDR3: CAWSGGISTDTQYF. The DNA of the CDR3 is TGTGCCTGGAGTGGAGGGATTAGCACAGATACGCAGTATTTT.

The chain employs TRBV19 and TRBJ1-5, with TRBD1 matching over 11 bases. The germline V gene has CDR1 LNHDA and CDR2 SQIVND (reference sequence). J gave up 4 bases and V 3 bases, and 8 bases lay outside the gene matches. There are 17 residues in the CDR3. The CDR3 bases are TGTGCCAGTAGTATTCTAGGACAGGGGGCCAGAAATCAGCCCCAGCATTTT. Translation gives CASSILGQGARNQPQHF.

The J gene is TRBJ2-2, the V gene TRBV6-5, with TRBD2 as a possible D gene (5 bases). The V and J ends lost 6 bases and 5 bases respectively, with 16 bases between them. CDR3 length: 15 amino acids. CDR1 is MNHEY and CDR2 is SVGAGI in the germline V gene. The CDR3 DNA follows: TGTGCCAGCAGCCCAACTAGTTATGCTACCGGGGAGCTGTTTTTT. Its protein is CASSPTSYATGELFF.

J is TRBJ1-1 and V is TRBV4-2; 7 bases line up with TRBD1. Losses at the gene ends were 1 base for V and 3 bases for J; bases not matched to a gene: 5. Germline V gene data show CDR1 as LGHNA and CDR2 as YNFKEQ. The CDR3 is 15 amino acids. CDR3 nucleotides: TGTGCCAGCAGCCAAGGACAGGGTCTCCACACTGAAGCTTTCTTT. The encoded protein is CASSQGQGLHTEAFF.

The chain has TRBV19 and TRBJ1-1, with unresolved D. Trimming pared 2 bases from V and 1 base from J, leaving 5 bases between. CDR1 LNHDA and CDR2 SQIVND come from the germline V gene (reference sequence). The CDR3 has 13 amino acids. CDR3 sequence: CASSIKRNTEAFF. The CDR3 DNA is TGTGCCAGTAGTATAAAGAGGAACACTGAAGCTTTCTTT.

CDR3 protein: CASSSDQVGANTGELFF. The CDR3 DNA is TGTGCCAGCAGTTCCGATCAGGTGGGGGCAAACACCGGGGAGCTGTTTTTT. The chain joins TRBV28 to TRBJ2-2, with a possible D match to TRBD1 (6 bases). This CDR3 comprises 17 residues. Trimming removed 4 bases at V and 2 bases at J, with 17 bases between. Germline loops: CDR1 MDHEN, CDR2 SYDVKM. Full variable domain (rest looked up from reference TRBV28 and TRBJ2-2): DVKVTQSSRYLVKRTGEKVFLECVQDMDHENMFWYRQDPGLGLRLIYFSYDVKMKEKGDIPEGYSVSREKKERFSLILESASTNQTSMYLCASSSDQVGANTGELFFGEGSRLTVL.

The J gene is TRBJ2-1, the V gene TRBV6-1, with 8 bases aligning to TRBD2. This CDR3 has 13 residues. Germline lookup yields CDR1 MNHNS and CDR2 SASEGT. The junction had 3 bases not matched to a gene; V was cut back by 6 bases and J by 5 bases. CDR3: CASRLAAHNEQFF. In DNA form, the CDR3 reads TGTGCCAGCAGACTAGCGGCACACAATGAGCAGTTCTTC.

The V and J genes are TRBV6-5 and TRBJ2-5; D is possibly TRBD2 (6 bases). The V end was cut by 5 bases, the J end by 9 bases, with 16 bases between. There are 13 residues in the CDR3. Germline V gene lookup returns CDR1 MNHEY and CDR2 SVGAGI. The CDR3 loop is CASSPPRPGAQYF. CDR3 bases: TGTGCCAGCAGTCCCCCCCGACCGGGGGCCCAGTACTTC.

The genes are TRBV5-1 and TRBJ2-7; 7 positions match TRBD2. CDR1 is SGHRS, CDR2 YFSETQ, per germline. The CDR3 is 13 residues long. Germline trimming cut 7 bases from V and 2 bases from J; bases unmatched to any gene: 6. The CDR3 DNA reads TGCGCCAGCTCCGCTAGCGGAGCCTACGAGCAGTACTTC. Protein sequence: CASSASGAYEQYF.

This rearrangement joins TRBV10-3 to TRBJ1-5, with D hard to call. V dropped 5 bases and J dropped 1 base, with 9 bases sitting between them. The CDR3 is made up of 14 amino acids. Per the germline V gene, CDR1 is ENHRY and CDR2 is SYGVKD. CDR3 protein: CAISLDGSNQPQHF. The CDR3 region has the DNA TGTGCCATCAGTCTGGATGGGAGCAATCAGCCCCAGCATTTT.

This clone showed up just once. The J gene is TRBJ2-5, the V gene TRBV6-1, with a weak D call TRBD2 (6 bases). V lost 7 bases and J 9 bases, leaving 21 bases between the germline ends. The CDR3 extends over 14 amino acids. The germline gives CDR1 MNHNS, CDR2 SASEGT. As DNA, the CDR3 is TGTGCCAGCAAGGAGGGCAGACAAGTTAGGTCCCAGTACTTC. This encodes CASKEGRQVRSQYF.

In its sample, this clone was seen once. This rearrangement joins TRBV19 to TRBJ1-6; TRBD1 might be the D (6 bases). In germline, CDR1 is LNHDA, CDR2 SQIVND (reference sequence). The CDR3 extends over 14 amino acids. The V end lost 7 bases, the J end lost 6 bases, and 13 bases lay between the germline ends. CDR3 protein: CASKIQGGNSPLHF. The CDR3 DNA sequence: TGTGCCAGTAAAATACAGGGTGGTAATTCACCCCTCCACTTT. The whole variable domain, filled in from reference TRBV19 and TRBJ1-6, reads DGGITQSPKYLFRKEGQNVTLSCEQNLNHDAMYWYRQDPGQGLRLIYYSQIVNDFQKGDIAEGYSVSREKKESFPLTVTSAQKNPTAFYLCASKIQGGNSPLHFGNGTRLTVT.